This T cell receptor (beta chain) was captured by sequencing in a study of blood T cell repertoires in COVID-19. Study information: Samples taken during acute and convalescent COVID-19 were collected in the United States, Italy and Spain. PBMCs, B-cell-depleted T cells, or T cells provided the cDNA or gDNA that made up the material.

The repertoire was sequenced with immunoSEQ multiplex PCR; TCRdb's copy has only in-frame clones and lacks some. The repertoire holds 250,000 to 300,000 clones, around 90% seen once, with about 1.8% in the top ten. Participant age was about 18 to 100 years, and participants resided in fewer than 30 US areas. Participant-given clinical history determined each cohort assignment. The germline V gene encodes CDR1 SGHNT and CDR2 YYREEE (reference sequence). The junction had 3 bases not matched to a gene; V was cut back by 4 bases and J by 0 bases. The CDR3 length is 16 residues. The origin of this receptor is a woman aged 40 to 50 who had recovered from COVID-19. The specimen sequenced was PBMCs or T cells enriched from blood (not recorded which). J is TRBJ2-1 and V is TRBV5-4; TRBD2 aligns across 11 bases. In DNA, the CDR3 is TGTGCCAGCAGCACGGGACTAGCGGCCTCCTACAATGAGCAGTTCTTC. Its translation is CASSTGLAASYNEQFF.